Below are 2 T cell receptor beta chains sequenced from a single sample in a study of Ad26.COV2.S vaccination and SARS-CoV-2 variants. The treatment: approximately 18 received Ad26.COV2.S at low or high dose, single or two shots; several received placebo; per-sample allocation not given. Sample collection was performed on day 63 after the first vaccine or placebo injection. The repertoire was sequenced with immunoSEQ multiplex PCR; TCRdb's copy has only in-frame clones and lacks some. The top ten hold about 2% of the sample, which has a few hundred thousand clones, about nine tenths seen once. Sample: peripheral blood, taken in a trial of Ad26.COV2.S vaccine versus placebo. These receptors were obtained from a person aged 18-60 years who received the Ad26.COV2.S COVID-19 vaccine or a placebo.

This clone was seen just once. As DNA, the CDR3 is TGCAGAATTGGGACAGACGGCGGCTACACCTTC. Translation: CRIGTDGGYTF. The rearrangement joins TRBV20-1 to TRBJ1-2, with 7 positions matching TRBD1. Germline V lookup: CDR1 DFQATT, CDR2 SNEGSKA (reference sequence). This CDR3 has 11 amino acids.

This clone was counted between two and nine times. In DNA form, the CDR3 reads TGTGCCAGCATTGGGTATGGCGCCTCCTACGAGCAGTACTTC. The encoded protein is CASIGYGASYEQYF. The J gene is TRBJ2-7, the V gene TRBV9, with no clear D. V lost 6 bases, J lost 0 bases, and 13 bases lay in between. The CDR3 sequence is 14 residues long. The germline CDR1 and CDR2 sequences are SGDLS and YYNGEE.